The 30 T cell receptor beta chains below were found in one sample sequenced in a study of shared clonotypes between healthy human individuals. Profiling relied on immunoSEQ multiplex PCR, and the TCRdb table lists in-frame clones only, not all of them. The data hold some 350,000 clones, with over 65% observed a single time. The source material was memory CD4+ T cells sorted from blood. Specified subset: CD45RA-negative fraction. Source of these receptors: a man aged 25-40 years in good health.

This chain uses TRBV7-9 with TRBJ2-7; D remains ambiguous. Germline CDR1 and CDR2: SEHNR and FQNEAQ (reference sequence). The CDR3 has 13 amino acids. Trimming pared 0 bases from V and 6 bases from J, leaving 9 bases between. The CDR3 protein is CASSLAGEVEQYF. CDR3 in DNA: TGTGCCAGCAGCTTAGCGGGCGAGGTCGAGCAGTACTTC.

The chain has TRBV28 and TRBJ1-2; unclear D gene. The CDR3 length is 15 residues. Looked up from germline, CDR1 is MDHEN and CDR2 is SYDVKM. The germline V and J ends were trimmed by 3 bases and 8 bases, with 19 bases remaining between them. CDR3 bases: TGTGCCAGCAGTTTTAGAACGGGAAAGCCCGGGGGCTACACCTTC. It specifies CASSFRTGKPGGYTF.

This clone was recorded many times. The CDR3 DNA reads TGTGCCAGCAGTGAGGGGACAGGGGGCACAGATACGCAGTATTTT. Its translation is CASSEGTGGTDTQYF. V and J are TRBV6-4 and TRBJ2-3; 10 bases align to TRBD1. Germline CDR1 reads MRHNA; CDR2 reads SNTAGT. The junction had 1 base not matched to a gene; V was cut back by 3 bases and J by 1 base. The CDR3 consists of 15 residues.

The chain links TRBV27 to TRBJ2-2, with 10 bases identical to TRBD2. The ends lost 3 bases at V and 7 bases at J; junction bases unmatched: 5. The CDR3 runs 15 residues. Germline V gene data show CDR1 as MNHEY and CDR2 as SMNVEV (reference sequence). CDR3 coding DNA: TGTGCCAGCAGTTTCCTAGCGGGAGCGGTCGGGGAGCTGTTTTTT. Protein sequence: CASSFLAGAVGELFF.

This rearrangement joins TRBV28 to TRBJ1-2; D ambiguous. The CDR3 has 15 amino acids. Trimming cost V 2 bases and J 4 bases, with 14 bases left between them. Germline V gives CDR1 MDHEN, CDR2 SYDVKM. The CDR3 spells CASSLSDPATYGYTF. CDR3 bases: TGTGCCAGCAGTTTAAGTGACCCAGCCACCTATGGCTACACCTTC.

A single count supports this clone. This rearrangement joins TRBV10-2 to TRBJ2-1; D tentatively reads TRBD1 or TRBD2 (6 bases each). V was cut by 6 bases and J by 5 bases, with 20 bases left in between. The CDR3 extends over 16 amino acids. Looked up from germline, CDR1 is WSHSY and CDR2 is SAAADI. CDR3 DNA sequence: TGCGCCAGCAGCGGGTTAGGGGGGACACCGCACAATGAGCAGTTCTTC. Its translation: CASSGLGGTPHNEQFF.

V is TRBV6-5 and J is TRBJ1-2; 8 nucleotides align to TRBD1. This CDR3 comprises 14 residues. Germline V gives CDR1 MNHEY, CDR2 SVGAGI. Trimming cost V 6 bases and J 7 bases; bases outside gene matches: 10. CDR3 nucleotide sequence: TGTGCCAGCAGCCGTGGACAGGGCTGGGGTGGCTACACCTTC. Translating it yields CASSRGQGWGGYTF.

The chain couples TRBV18 to TRBJ1-5; TRBD1 aligns across 7 bases. This CDR3 contains 15 residues. V was clipped by 4 bases and J by 2 bases; unmatched bases: 5. Germline V gives CDR1 KGHSH, CDR2 LQKENI. The CDR3 DNA is TGTGCCAGCTCACGACAGGGCCCGGGCAATCAGCCCCAGCATTTT. Translation: CASSRQGPGNQPQHF.

Remarks on this clone: A much bigger clone sits one base away, suggesting this may be a read error. The CDR3 reads CASSLMGTGGAGELFF. The CDR3 bases are TGTGCCAGCAGCTTAATGGGGACAGGGGGCGCCGGGGAGCTGTTTTTT. This rearrangement joins TRBV7-9 to TRBJ2-2, with TRBD1 matching 12 bases. This CDR3 is built from 16 residues. Germline V gene sequence: CDR1 SEHNR, CDR2 FQNEAQ (reference sequence). Germline trimming cut 2 bases from V and 6 bases from J; bases unmatched to any gene: 4.

J is TRBJ2-3 and V is TRBV5-1, with D perhaps matching TRBD2 (6 bases). The CDR3 extends over 16 amino acids. Germline CDR1 is SGHRS and CDR2 is YFSETQ. V was cut by 4 bases and J by 1 base, with 16 bases left in between. CDR3 residues: CASSPPPASGTDTQYF. DNA of the CDR3: TGCGCCAGCAGCCCGCCCCCGGCTAGCGGCACAGATACGCAGTATTTT. Using reference TRBV5-1 and TRBJ2-3 for the parts outside the CDR3, the full variable domain is KAGVTQTPRYLIKTRGQQVTLSCSPISGHRSVSWYQQTPGQGLQFLFEYFSETQRNKGNFPGRFSGRQFSNSRSEMNVSTLELGDSALYLCASSPPPASGTDTQYFGPGTRLTVL.

This clone was seen a single time. The rearrangement joins TRBV6-6 to TRBJ2-3; no clear D gene. CDR3 length: 13 amino acids. Per the germline V gene, CDR1 is MNHNY and CDR2 is SVGAGI (reference sequence). Deletions cut 0 bases from V and 4 bases from J, with 5 bases between. The CDR3 protein is CASSYSASDTQYF. The CDR3 DNA follows: TGTGCCAGCAGTTACTCTGCCTCAGATACGCAGTATTTT.

In this sample, this clone turned up a few times. V gene TRBV7-8 combines with J gene TRBJ1-2, with no clear D. The V end lost 1 base, the J end lost 2 bases, and 11 bases lay between the germline ends. Germline-derived CDR1 and CDR2 are SGHVS and FQNEAQ. The CDR3 is 15 amino acids. The CDR3 DNA reads as TGTGCCAGCAGCTTAGGACGGAGTCCGAACTATGGCTACACCTTC. Its translation is CASSLGRSPNYGYTF.

The V call is TRBV14, the J call TRBJ2-7; TRBD2 agrees at 8 bases. The trim removed 0 bases at V and 7 bases at J, leaving 11 bases unmatched. There are 16 residues in the CDR3. CDR1 is SGHDN, CDR2 FVKESK, per germline. The CDR3 is CASSQDGAGGLKEQYF. In DNA, the CDR3 is TGTGCCAGCAGCCAAGACGGGGCGGGAGGCTTGAAAGAGCAGTACTTC.

J is TRBJ2-3 and V is TRBV11-2; the D is unclear. The V end was cut by 1 base, the J end by 4 bases, with 0 bases between. The CDR3 runs to 11 residues. Germline V lookup: CDR1 SGHAT, CDR2 FQNNGV. CDR3 sequence (DNA): TGTGCCAGCAGCTTAGCAGATACGCAGTATTTT. It is translated as CASSLADTQYF.

The chain is built from TRBV11-3 and TRBJ1-2; D is perhaps TRBD1 (5 bases). The CDR3 loop spans 17 amino acids. In germline, CDR1 is SGHNT, CDR2 YENEEA. V was cut by 7 bases and J by 0 bases, with 21 bases left in between. The CDR3 DNA reads TGTGCCAGCACCACTTTTTGGGGCAGGAACACTAACTATGGCTACACCTTC. This translates into CASTTFWGRNTNYGYTF.

This rearrangement joins TRBV27 to TRBJ2-2, with D possibly TRBD1 on 5 matching bases. The germline V and J ends were trimmed by 2 bases and 3 bases, with 10 bases remaining between them. From germline, CDR1 is MNHEY and CDR2 SMNVEV (reference sequence). The CDR3 is made up of 15 amino acids. DNA of the CDR3: TGTGCCAGCAGTTTACTAGGGGTAGACACCGGGGAGCTGTTTTTT. Translation gives CASSLLGVDTGELFF.

This chain connects TRBV11-2 to TRBJ2-3; D may be TRBD2 (6 bases). With 3 bases removed from V and 8 bases from J, the gap between germline ends came to 9 bases. Germline CDR1 is SGHAT and CDR2 is FQNNGV. The CDR3 length is 12 residues. CDR3 protein: CASSLGLFTQYF. CDR3 sequence (DNA): TGTGCCAGCAGCTTGGGACTTTTTACGCAGTATTTT.

The chain uses TRBV2 and TRBJ1-1; the D gene is possibly TRBD1 (5 bases). V was trimmed by 7 bases and J by 4 bases, leaving 16 bases between them. Germline CDR1 and CDR2: SNHLY and FYNNEI. The CDR3 is 14 amino acids. The CDR3 spells CASKGQGWSTEAFF. As DNA, the CDR3 is TGTGCCAGCAAGGGTCAGGGCTGGAGCACTGAAGCTTTCTTT.

Of note for this clone: At one end the junction does not follow the germline gene, possibly because of a read error. The chain employs TRBV30 and TRBJ1-1, with 7 positions matching TRBD1. CDR1 is GTSNPN and CDR2 is SVGIG in the germline V gene (reference sequence). The CDR3 totals 12 residues. The CDR3 nucleotides read TGCGCAGGGGGGCTACTGAACACTGAAGCTTTCTTT. This gives the protein CAGGLLNTEAFF.

About this clone: At the DNA level, this CDR3 is encoded by other sequences in the same sample as well. This chain uses TRBV5-1 with TRBJ2-7; tentative D call: TRBD1 (5 bases). CDR1 is SGHRS and CDR2 is YFSETQ in the germline V gene. The CDR3 sequence is 11 residues long. The V gene lost 3 bases and the J gene lost 5 bases, with 6 bases spanning the gap. In DNA, the CDR3 is TGCGCCAGCAGCTCAGGGAACGAGCAGTACTTC. This translates into CASSSGNEQYF.

CDR3 loop: CASRHDMNTEAFF. The CDR3 DNA reads TGTGCCAGCAGACACGACATGAACACTGAAGCTTTCTTT. The chain carries TRBV6-5 and TRBJ1-1; no clear D. CDR3 length: 13 amino acids. Germline V CDR1 and CDR2: MNHEY, SVGAGI. The V gene lost 6 bases and the J gene lost 0 bases, with 8 bases spanning the gap.

The chain is built from TRBV19 and TRBJ1-2; D not resolved. Germline assignment: CDR1 LNHDA and CDR2 SQIVND (reference sequence). Trimming shortened V by 7 bases and J by 4 bases, and 25 bases separated the two germline ends. The CDR3 totals 17 residues. The CDR3 spells CASTLYGSGKEIYGYTF. CDR3 coding DNA: TGTGCCAGTACCCTGTATGGATCGGGAAAGGAAATCTATGGCTACACCTTC.

This clone was observed a handful of times. V gene TRBV15 combines with J gene TRBJ2-3; D may be TRBD1 (7 bases). This CDR3 is 14 amino acids long. Germline CDR1 reads LNHNV; CDR2 reads YYDKDF (reference sequence). The V end was cut by 1 base, the J end by 7 bases, with 12 bases between. DNA for the CDR3: TGTGCCACCAGCAGAGTCGCAGGGGGGAATACGCAGTATTTT. Translated: CATSRVAGGNTQYF.

The J gene is TRBJ2-3, the V gene TRBV5-1; D uncertain. The germline gives CDR1 SGHRS, CDR2 YFSETQ. Trimming stripped 3 bases from V and 6 bases from J, with 14 bases between. The CDR3 loop spans 14 amino acids. The CDR3 loop reads CASSSHPQLDTQYF. CDR3 in DNA: TGCGCCAGCAGCTCACACCCCCAATTGGATACGCAGTATTTT. Based on the CDR3 plus reference TRBV5-1 and TRBJ2-3, the full variable domain is KAGVTQTPRYLIKTRGQQVTLSCSPISGHRSVSWYQQTPGQGLQFLFEYFSETQRNKGNFPGRFSGRQFSNSRSEMNVSTLELGDSALYLCASSSHPQLDTQYFGPGTRLTVL.

This chain links TRBV2 with TRBJ2-5; the D is unclear. The DNA matches TRBJ2-7 better at its end, which makes the J call doubtful. CDR1 SNHLY and CDR2 FYNNEI come from the germline V gene. The CDR3 is 11 amino acids. The CDR3 DNA sequence: TGTGCCAGCAGCGCCCCCTACGAGCAGTACTTC. Its translation: CASSAPYEQYF.

The chain has TRBV19 and TRBJ2-5, with a possible D match to TRBD2 (6 bases). The CDR3 is made up of 15 amino acids. V lost 1 base, J lost 4 bases, and 13 bases lay in between. CDR1 and CDR2 from the germline V gene are LNHDA and SQIVND (reference sequence). Here the CDR3 reads CASSIGELARETQYF. The CDR3 bases are TGTGCCAGTAGTATAGGGGAACTAGCACGAGAGACCCAGTACTTC.

Details on this clone: Other DNA sequences in this sample translate to the same CDR3. The chain couples TRBV5-1 to TRBJ2-3; 7 nucleotides agree with TRBD2. Germline-derived CDR1 and CDR2 are SGHRS and YFSETQ. V trimming: 4 bases; J trimming: 6 bases; junction bases outside the gene matches: 8. The CDR3 spans 14 residues. The CDR3 nucleotides read TGCGCCAGCAGCCCCCGGGGGGAATCGGATACGCAGTATTTT. Protein product: CASSPRGESDTQYF. Full variable domain (missing parts from reference TRBV5-1 and TRBJ2-3): KAGVTQTPRYLIKTRGQQVTLSCSPISGHRSVSWYQQTPGQGLQFLFEYFSETQRNKGNFPGRFSGRQFSNSRSEMNVSTLELGDSALYLCASSPRGESDTQYFGPGTRLTVL.

This chain connects TRBV18 to TRBJ1-3, with 7 bases that match TRBD1. With V trimmed by 4 bases and J by 1 base, 16 bases remained unmatched. The germline CDR1 and CDR2 sequences are KGHSH and LQKENI. The CDR3 covers 19 residues. The CDR3 loop reads CASSRGDAQGPPSGNTIYF. The CDR3 DNA follows: TGTGCCAGCTCACGGGGGGATGCACAGGGGCCCCCTTCTGGAAACACCATATATTTT.

This chain connects TRBV6-1 to TRBJ1-4; D gene uncertain. CDR1 MNHNS and CDR2 SASEGT come from the germline V gene. Trimming removed 6 bases from V and 7 bases from J, with 15 bases in between. The CDR3 has 14 amino acids. CDR3 nucleotides: TGTGCCAGCAGCCGGACCGCCGACTCTGAAAAACTGTTTTTT. Residues: CASSRTADSEKLFF.

This chain joins TRBV21-1 and TRBJ1-2. TRBV21-1 is recorded as a pseudogene. The CDR3 is 15 amino acids. DNA for the CDR3: TGTGCCAGCAGCCTACCGAGACCCATTCCTCTTGGCTACACCTTC. This gives the protein CASSLPRPIPLGYTF.